The 32 T cell receptor beta chains below all came from one sample that was sequenced in a study of sequential checkpoint blockade in melanoma. Treatment described: randomized to nivolumab then ipilimumab (arm A) or the reverse (arm B). The method was immunoSEQ multiplex PCR; TCRdb's version includes in-frame clones alone and lacks a portion of them. The table lists about 37,000 clones, 30% to 40% of them singletons, with about 1.5% in the top ten. Specimen: tumor tissue (inferred from file names), collected from a patient given nivolumab and ipilimumab in sequence. These receptors were taken from a human donor with melanoma.

This clone has just a few counts. This rearrangement joins TRBV6-8 to TRBJ2-5; 9 bases agree with TRBD1. Germline V gene lookup returns CDR1 MNHGY and CDR2 SAAAGT. The CDR3 runs 17 residues. Germline trimming cut 0 bases from V and 2 bases from J; bases unmatched to any gene: 7. CDR3 loop: CASSYSLGQGQQETQYF. The DNA of the CDR3 is TGTGCCAGCAGTTACTCACTCGGACAGGGGCAACAAGAGACCCAGTACTTC.

The rearrangement uses TRBV18 and TRBJ1-2, with 12 bases that match TRBD1. Germline CDR1 KGHSH, CDR2 LQKENI. V was pared by 2 bases and J by 8 bases, with 6 bases of the junction left unmatched. The CDR3 extends over 15 amino acids. In nucleotides, the CDR3 is TGTGCCAGCTCACCAACGGGACAGGGGGCGGAAGGCTACACCTTC. Translation gives CASSPTGQGAEGYTF.

This sequence joins TRBV30 and TRBJ2-1, with D possibly being TRBD1 (6 bases). The CDR3 loop spans 16 amino acids. V lost 3 bases and J 6 bases, leaving 21 bases between the germline ends. Germline lookup yields CDR1 GTSNPN and CDR2 SVGIG (reference sequence). The CDR3 region has the DNA TGTGCCTGGAGCCTCCCCTGGACAGAACTTTTCAATGAGCAGTTCTTC. As protein: CAWSLPWTELFNEQFF. Filled out from reference TRBV30 and TRBJ2-1, the complete variable domain reads SQTIHQWPATLVQPVGSPLSLECTVEGTSNPNLYWYRQAAGRGLQLLFYSVGIGQISSEVPQNLSASRPQDRQFILSSKKLLLSDSGFYLCAWSLPWTELFNEQFFGPGTRLTVL.

The rearrangement joins TRBV9 to TRBJ2-1; 7 nucleotides line up with TRBD2. CDR3 length equals 17 residues. The germline V gene encodes CDR1 SGDLS and CDR2 YYNGEE. The junction had 16 bases not matched to a gene; V was cut back by 3 bases and J by 7 bases. The CDR3 loop is CASSAPRSAGVVNEQFF. In nucleotides, the CDR3 is TGTGCCAGCAGCGCCCCCCGGTCGGCGGGGGTGGTAAATGAGCAGTTCTTC. Filled out from reference TRBV9 and TRBJ2-1, the complete variable domain reads DSGVTQTPKHLITATGQRVTLRCSPRSGDLSVYWYQQSLDQGLQFLIQYYNGEERAKGNILERFSAQQFPDLHSELNLSSLELGDSALYFCASSAPRSAGVVNEQFFGPGTRLTVL.

The rearrangement links TRBV19 to TRBJ1-4, with no clear D. The V end lost 6 bases, the J end lost 8 bases, and 13 bases lay between the germline ends. The CDR3 is 13 amino acids. Germline V gene sequence: CDR1 LNHDA, CDR2 SQIVND (reference sequence). The CDR3 region has the DNA TGTGCCAGTAGGAGACCCACCAGCGAAAAACTGTTTTTT. This sequence encodes CASRRPTSEKLFF.

In this sample, this clone turned up a few times. This chain connects TRBV11-3 to TRBJ2-5; possible D gene TRBD1, 5 bases. CDR3 length: 14 residues. CDR1 SGHNT and CDR2 YENEEA come from the germline V gene. Trimming cost V 3 bases and J 1 base, with 9 bases left between them. This CDR3 is CASSFKGAQETQYF. The CDR3 DNA follows: TGTGCCAGCAGCTTCAAAGGGGCCCAAGAGACCCAGTACTTC.

The chain is built from TRBV11-3 and TRBJ1-2; 10 positions agree with TRBD1. V trimming: 4 bases; J trimming: 8 bases; junction bases outside the gene matches: 10. Germline loops: CDR1 SGHNT, CDR2 YENEEA. This CDR3 has 15 residues. As DNA, the CDR3 is TGTGCCAGCAGCTACCCCGTAGACAGGGGGCAAGGCTACACCTTC. Encoded protein: CASSYPVDRGQGYTF.

This clone was observed at least ten times. V gene TRBV6-8 combines with J gene TRBJ2-7; TRBD2 aligns across 7 bases. The ends lost 5 bases at V and 6 bases at J; junction bases unmatched: 16. Per germline, CDR1 MNHGY and CDR2 SAAAGT. This CDR3 comprises 16 residues. CDR3 nucleotide sequence: TGTGCCAGCAGTAGGGAGGGACTCCCGGAGTTGGGCGAGCAGTACTTC. Protein sequence: CASSREGLPELGEQYF.

This clone was found a few times. This sequence joins TRBV27 and TRBJ2-2; 9 bases are a match to TRBD1. Germline values: CDR1 MNHEY, CDR2 SMNVEV (reference sequence). The CDR3 totals 17 residues. After removal of 6 bases from V and 0 bases from J, the junction contained 8 bases not matched to a gene. CDR3 sequence reads: CASRLEQGAPNTGELFF. The CDR3 DNA reads as TGTGCCAGCAGACTCGAACAGGGGGCACCGAACACCGGGGAGCTGTTTTTT.

This sequence joins TRBV5-1 and TRBJ1-5, with a weak D call TRBD1 (6 bases). Trimming left V 0 bases short and J 1 base short, with 8 bases between. The germline gives CDR1 SGHRS, CDR2 YFSETQ. This CDR3 contains 15 residues. The CDR3 is CASSLGGQSNQPQHF. The CDR3 nucleotides are TGCGCCAGCAGCTTGGGGGGGCAAAGCAATCAGCCCCAGCATTTT.

This clone was counted a few times. This rearrangement joins TRBV6-8 to TRBJ2-4; the D call may be TRBD1 or TRBD2 (5 bases each). The CDR3 totals 14 residues. Between the trimmed V and J ends, which lost 10 bases and 6 bases, there was a span of 19 bases. Per germline, CDR1 MNHGY and CDR2 SAAAGT. The CDR3 DNA reads as TGTGCCATCGGGGTAGGTCGGGACGCAAACATTCAGTACTTC. Protein: CAIGVGRDANIQYF.

The chain carries TRBV10-2 and TRBJ1-1; D is undetermined. Trimming cost V 6 bases and J 9 bases, with 14 bases left between them. The V gene's germline CDR1 is WSHSY and CDR2 SAAADI. This CDR3 is 12 amino acids long. The CDR3 sequence is CASRETGGKAFF. For the CDR3, the DNA is TGCGCCAGCAGGGAGACTGGAGGTAAAGCTTTCTTT.

This clone turned up a few times. This rearrangement joins TRBV4-1 to TRBJ2-1, with D perhaps given as TRBD1 or TRBD2 (5 bases each). Germline CDR1 and CDR2: MGHRA and YSYEKL. V gave up 0 bases and J gave up 1 base, with 7 bases separating them. CDR3 length equals 15 residues. The CDR3 DNA reads as TGCGCCAGCAGCCAAGATTGGGGGTCCTACAATGAGCAGTTCTTC. This codes for CASSQDWGSYNEQFF.

The V gene is TRBV6-8, the J gene TRBJ2-7; TRBD2 agrees at 7 bases. This CDR3 contains 13 residues. V dropped 5 bases and J dropped 3; count of bases not matched to a gene: 4. Germline V gives CDR1 MNHGY, CDR2 SAAAGT. CDR3 DNA: TGTGCCAGCAGTGGGACGGGGGGCTACGAGCAGTACTTC. Its translation: CASSGTGGYEQYF.

A few counts support this clone. V is TRBV11-3 and J is TRBJ1-1; 7 bases fit TRBD1. V trimming: 5 bases; J trimming: 0 bases; junction bases outside the gene matches: 3. Per the germline V gene, CDR1 is SGHNT and CDR2 is YENEEA. This CDR3 region has 14 residues. In DNA, the CDR3 is TGTGCCAGCAGCCCTGGGACAGTGAACACTGAAGCTTTCTTT. Protein: CASSPGTVNTEAFF. The entire variable domain, with the rest obtained from reference TRBV11-3 and TRBJ1-1, is as follows: EAGVVQSPRYKIIEKKQPVAFWCNPISGHNTLYWYLQNLGQGPELLIRYENEEAVDDSQLPKDRFSAERLKGVDSTLKIQPAELGDSAVYLCASSPGTVNTEAFFGQGTRLTVV.

This clone was seen more than once but under ten times. The chain has TRBV6-8 and TRBJ1-1; D gene ambiguous. The CDR3 is 13 amino acids. Germline V gene lookup returns CDR1 MNHGY and CDR2 SAAAGT. Trimming took 2 bases from V and 1 from J, leaving 5 bases between them. The CDR3 region has the DNA TGTGCCAGCAGTTACAACGGGAACACTGAAGCTTTCTTT. This codes for CASSYNGNTEAFF.

This clone showed up just a few times. CDR3 DNA sequence: TGTGCCAGCAGCTATGGATTACAGGGGTCCAAAAACATTCAGTACTTC. Its protein product is CASSYGLQGSKNIQYF. This chain uses TRBV9 with TRBJ2-4; 7 nucleotides align to TRBD1. The germline gives CDR1 SGDLS, CDR2 YYNGEE. The ends lost 4 bases at V and 2 bases at J; junction bases unmatched: 9. The CDR3 runs to 16 residues.

A few counts support this clone. The CDR3 DNA follows: TGCAGCGTGTCCGCCGGGACAGGGAACAATCAGCCCCAGCATTTT. Translating gives CSVSAGTGNNQPQHF. The chain employs TRBV29-1 and TRBJ1-5; TRBD1 matches at 9 bases. The germline V gene encodes CDR1 SQVTM and CDR2 ANQGSEA. The CDR3 is made up of 15 amino acids. Trimming took 6 bases from V and 3 from J; bases not matched to a gene: 9.

This clone was seen at least ten times. As DNA, the CDR3 is TGTGCCAGCAGCTATAAGGGCGATCTGGGCACCACCTACGAGCAGTACTTC. Its protein product is CASSYKGDLGTTYEQYF. The chain carries TRBV7-6 and TRBJ2-7; D gene ambiguous. Germline CDR1 SGHVS, CDR2 FNYEAQ. The V and J ends lost 4 bases and 2 bases respectively, with 21 bases between them. This CDR3 is 17 amino acids long.

The chain has TRBV5-1 and TRBJ1-1; possibly TRBD1 for D (6 bases). Looked up from germline, CDR1 is SGHRS and CDR2 is YFSETQ. Trimming left V 4 bases short and J 2 bases short, with 12 bases between. The CDR3 length is 14 residues. CDR3 bases: TGCGCCAGCAGCCAACGGACAGCTAACACTGAAGCTTTCTTT. It codes for CASSQRTANTEAFF.

This chain uses TRBV6-7 with TRBJ2-7; D may be TRBD2 (5 bases). TRBV6-7 is identified as an open reading frame with a role that is uncertain. Trimming cost V 5 bases and J 3 bases, with 20 bases left between them. This CDR3 is built from 16 residues. The CDR3 region is CASSEAVHPPDYEQYF. The CDR3 bases are TGTGCCAGCAGTGAAGCGGTACACCCACCCGACTACGAGCAGTACTTC.

This clone was seen a few times. The rearrangement uses TRBV6-8 and TRBJ2-1; weak D call: TRBD2 (5 bases). This CDR3 is built from 15 residues. V dropped 7 bases and J dropped 0 bases, with 13 bases sitting between them. Germline values: CDR1 MNHGY, CDR2 SAAAGT. In DNA form, the CDR3 reads TGTGCCAGCACCAACCGGGGTAACTCCTACAATGAGCAGTTCTTC. It yields the protein CASTNRGNSYNEQFF.

This clone came up once. V gene TRBV5-1 combines with J gene TRBJ2-3, with unresolved D. Germline-derived CDR1 and CDR2 are SGHRS and YFSETQ. Trimming removed 4 bases at V and 3 bases at J, with 24 bases between. The CDR3 runs 18 residues. The CDR3 DNA reads as TGCGCCAGCAGCCCCCTCGCCAGCTCCAGTTTTTCGACAGATACGCAGTATTTT. Its translation: CASSPLASSSFSTDTQYF.

The sample holds a few counts of this clone. V is TRBV28 and J is TRBJ1-1; 9 bases are a match to TRBD1. Trimming removed 8 bases from V and 4 bases from J; junction bases left unmatched: 5. The CDR3 spans 13 residues. Germline CDR1 MDHEN, CDR2 SYDVKM. The CDR3 nucleotides are TGTGCCAGCGACAGGGGGGTGAGCACTGAAGCTTTCTTT. This translates into CASDRGVSTEAFF.

The chain combines TRBV29-1 with TRBJ2-3, with TRBD2 as a possible D gene (6 bases). CDR1 is SQVTM, CDR2 ANQGSEA, per germline. Trimming took 6 bases from V and 3 from J, leaving 13 bases between them. There are 13 residues in the CDR3. Here the CDR3 reads CSVRLGGTDTQYF. CDR3 bases: TGCAGCGTCCGACTAGGAGGGACAGATACGCAGTATTTT.

This clone was counted between two and nine times. The rearrangement joins TRBV6-8 to TRBJ2-5, with D unclear. This CDR3 spans 16 amino acids. CDR1 is MNHGY, CDR2 SAAAGT, per germline. The ends were cut back, 0 bases at V and 4 bases at J, with 15 bases in the middle. The CDR3 DNA sequence: TGTGCCAGCAGTTACTCAGGGCCGGGTTTGGGAGAGACCCAGTACTTC. It encodes CASSYSGPGLGETQYF.

The genes are TRBV11-3 and TRBJ2-3; a weak D match, TRBD2 (6 bases). Germline assignment: CDR1 SGHNT and CDR2 YENEEA. Trimming shortened V by 7 bases and J by 1 base, and 12 bases separated the two germline ends. This CDR3 has 14 amino acids. This CDR3 is CASNRASGTDTQYF. The CDR3 region has the DNA TGTGCCAGCAATCGGGCTAGCGGCACAGATACGCAGTATTTT.

The sample holds a few counts of this clone. The chain uses TRBV6-8 and TRBJ2-1, with D possibly matching TRBD1 (6 bases). Germline values: CDR1 MNHGY, CDR2 SAAAGT. Trimming pared 5 bases from V and 7 bases from J, leaving 15 bases between. This CDR3 contains 14 residues. Written as DNA, the CDR3 is TGTGCCAGCAGTAAGTCAGGACAGACGAATGAGCAGTTCTTC. It translates to CASSKSGQTNEQFF.

This chain connects TRBV6-8 to TRBJ1-5; possibly TRBD1 for D (6 bases). V was trimmed by 4 bases and J by 4 bases, leaving 14 bases between them. This CDR3 is built from 15 residues. Germline loops: CDR1 MNHGY, CDR2 SAAAGT. The CDR3 is CASSSTGADNQPQHF. In DNA, the CDR3 is TGTGCCAGCAGTTCCACGGGGGCAGATAATCAGCCCCAGCATTTT.

The J gene is TRBJ2-5, the V gene TRBV5-1; TRBD2 might be the D (6 bases). This CDR3 has 15 amino acids. V was cut by 4 bases and J by 4 bases, with 17 bases left in between. CDR1 is SGHRS and CDR2 is YFSETQ in the germline V gene. The CDR3 region has the DNA TGCGCCAGCAGCCTCACAAGGACTATTCGAGAGACCCAGTACTTC. Its protein is CASSLTRTIRETQYF.

This chain connects TRBV6-8 to TRBJ2-5, with 8 bases lining up with TRBD1. From germline, CDR1 is MNHGY and CDR2 SAAAGT. The CDR3 spans 14 residues. Trimming at V came to 2 bases and at J to 4 bases, leaving 3 bases not matched to a gene. CDR3 amino acids: CASSYAQGAETQYF. As DNA, the CDR3 is TGTGCCAGCAGTTACGCGCAGGGGGCAGAGACCCAGTACTTC.

This clone came up a few times. This chain connects TRBV30 to TRBJ2-3; 7 bases match TRBD2. Per germline, CDR1 GTSNPN and CDR2 SVGIG (reference sequence). This CDR3 is 16 amino acids long. J gave up 2 bases and V 3 bases, and 11 bases lay outside the gene matches. For the CDR3, the DNA is TGTGCCTGGAGGGACCTAGCGGTGAGTGCCACAGATACGCAGTATTTT. It is translated as CAWRDLAVSATDTQYF.